A single sample gave rise to the 14 T cell receptor beta chains below, sequenced in a study of T cells after yellow fever vaccination. TCRdb itself ran the 5' RACE reads through MiXCR, one entry per CDR3 protein. Seen here are around 500,000 distinct CDR3 sequences, 21% observed once, and the top ten hold 16%. Source: PBMCs, taken roughly 20 days after the first yellow fever vaccination. The origin of the receptors is a man between 18 and 29 years old who received the YFV17D yellow fever vaccine.

This chain uses TRBV18 with TRBJ2-1; tentative D call: TRBD2 (5 bases). The CDR3 contains 14 residues. V was trimmed by 6 bases and J by 8 bases, leaving 17 bases between them. Per the germline V gene, CDR1 is KGHSH and CDR2 is LQKENI. The CDR3 here is CASSPLSREYEQFF. In DNA, the CDR3 is TGTGCCAGCTCCCCCTTGTCCCGGGAATATGAGCAGTTCTTC.

The CDR3 DNA follows: TGTGCCAGCAGCCATCCCGGTGGGGAAAAAGCTTTCTTT. Translating gives CASSHPGGEKAFF. The V call is TRBV3-1, the J call TRBJ1-1; D is unclear. CDR1 is LGHDT, CDR2 YNNKEL, per germline (reference sequence). Trimming took off 3 bases at V and 9 bases at J, with 14 bases between the two ends. The length of the CDR3 is 13 residues.

A few counts support this clonotype. The V and J genes are TRBV20-1 and TRBJ1-2; 8 bases agree with TRBD1. V was clipped by 6 bases and J by 2 bases; unmatched bases: 5. The CDR3 length is 13 residues. Per germline, CDR1 DFQATT and CDR2 SNEGSKA (reference sequence). The CDR3 sequence is CSAVTGENYGYTF. CDR3 nucleotide sequence: TGCAGTGCCGTGACAGGGGAGAACTATGGCTACACCTTC.

This chain connects TRBV24-1 to TRBJ2-1; D is undetermined. The CDR3 is 18 amino acids. Germline V gives CDR1 KGHDR, CDR2 SFDVKD. V lost 3 bases, J lost 1 base, and 18 bases lay in between. This CDR3 is CATSDPSRGQSSYNEQFF. CDR3 bases: TGTGCCACCAGTGATCCCTCCCGTGGGCAGTCTTCCTACAATGAGCAGTTCTTC.

In its sample, this clonotype was seen a few times. V gene TRBV2 combines with J gene TRBJ2-5; D is possibly TRBD1 (7 bases). Trimming took 7 bases from V and 4 from J, leaving 13 bases between them. The CDR3 length is 13 residues. Looked up from germline, CDR1 is SNHLY and CDR2 is FYNNEI. The CDR3 loop is CASTQGGGETQYF. The CDR3 bases are TGTGCCAGCACGCAGGGGGGTGGAGAGACCCAGTACTTC.

This clonotype was found many times. The chain links TRBV2 to TRBJ2-3; D not resolved. The CDR3 contains 13 residues. V shed 10 bases and J shed 2 bases, with 13 bases lying between them. Germline loops: CDR1 SNHLY, CDR2 FYNNEI. The DNA for the CDR3 is TGTGCCACCTCAGAGCCCTTCACAGATACGCAGTATTTT. Translation gives CATSEPFTDTQYF.

The sample holds a few counts of this clonotype. The chain uses TRBV28 and TRBJ2-7; 8 positions match TRBD1. CDR1 is MDHEN, CDR2 SYDVKM, per germline. The CDR3 consists of 13 residues. The J segment lost 3 bases and the V segment lost 8 bases, leaving 6 bases of the junction unmatched. The CDR3 region is CASVSGQGYEQYF. CDR3 in DNA: TGTGCCAGCGTGTCAGGACAGGGCTACGAGCAGTACTTC.

This clonotype was counted only a few times. CDR3 sequence: CASSFADGDMNEQFF. Here the CDR3 DNA reads TGTGCCAGCAGCTTTGCCGATGGTGATATGAATGAGCAGTTCTTC. This chain connects TRBV11-2 to TRBJ2-1; D unclear. The CDR3 is 15 amino acids. Germline CDR1 SGHAT, CDR2 FQNNGV. Trimming stripped 3 bases from V and 7 bases from J, with 16 bases between.

V and J are TRBV20-1 and TRBJ2-1; a possible D gene is TRBD2 (6 bases). V was clipped by 3 bases and J by 1 base, with 13 bases between them. Germline V lookup: CDR1 DFQATT, CDR2 SNEGSKA (reference sequence). The length of the CDR3 is 15 residues. The CDR3 loop reads CSASPDRGSYNEQFF. DNA for the CDR3: TGCAGTGCTAGCCCGGATCGGGGGTCCTACAATGAGCAGTTCTTC.

This clonotype was seen a handful of times. This chain connects TRBV12-3 or TRBV12-4 to TRBJ2-3, with 7 bases matching TRBD2. This CDR3 has 15 residues. Germline trimming cut 4 bases from V and 7 bases from J; bases unmatched to any gene: 11. The CDR3 loop reads CASSWSGGPLNTQYF. The CDR3 nucleotides are TGTGCCAGCAGTTGGTCGGGGGGTCCTCTTAATACGCAGTATTTT.

V and J are TRBV6-5 and TRBJ2-2, with D perhaps matching TRBD2 (5 bases). The ends were cut back, 2 bases at V and 7 bases at J, with 11 bases in the middle. There are 14 residues in the CDR3. From germline, CDR1 is MNHEY and CDR2 SVGAGI. This CDR3 reads CASSYISRDGELFF. Here the CDR3 DNA reads TGTGCCAGCAGTTACATCTCGAGGGACGGGGAGCTGTTTTTT.

In DNA form, the CDR3 reads TGTGCCAGCGGACAGGGGGCAGGAGATACGCAGTATTTT. This gives the protein CASGQGAGDTQYF. The chain uses TRBV7-3 and TRBJ2-3; 11 bases align to TRBD1. The CDR3 spans 13 residues. Losses at the gene ends were 8 bases for V and 5 bases for J; bases not matched to a gene: 3. CDR1 and CDR2 from the germline V gene are SGHTA and FQGTGA. Drawing the rest from reference TRBV7-3 and TRBJ2-3, the complete variable domain is GAGVSQTPSNKVTEKGKYVELRCDPISGHTALYWYRQSLGQGPEFLIYFQGTGAADDSGLPNDRFFAVRPEGSVSTLKIQRTERGDSAVYLCASGQGAGDTQYFGPGTRLTVL.

This clonotype showed up many times. A junction end diverges from the germline sequence, so it may reflect a read error. This chain joins TRBV5-6 and TRBJ2-2; D uncertain. Germline values: CDR1 SGHDT, CDR2 YYEEEE. CDR3 length: 13 amino acids. The CDR3 bases are TGTGCCAGCAGTTTGGCGAACACCGGGGAGCTGTTTTTT. This gives the protein CASSLANTGELFF.

This clonotype was detected a few times. V usage is TRBV6-2 or TRBV6-3 and J usage is TRBJ2-1; D possibly corresponds to TRBD2 (6 bases). CDR3 size: 12 residues. Germline CDR1 and CDR2: MNHEY and SVGEGT. V lost 2 bases to trimming and J lost 8 bases, with 7 bases between them. Written as DNA, the CDR3 is TGTGCCAGCAGTTACGGCGGGGATGAGCAGTTCTTC. Encoded protein: CASSYGGDEQFF.